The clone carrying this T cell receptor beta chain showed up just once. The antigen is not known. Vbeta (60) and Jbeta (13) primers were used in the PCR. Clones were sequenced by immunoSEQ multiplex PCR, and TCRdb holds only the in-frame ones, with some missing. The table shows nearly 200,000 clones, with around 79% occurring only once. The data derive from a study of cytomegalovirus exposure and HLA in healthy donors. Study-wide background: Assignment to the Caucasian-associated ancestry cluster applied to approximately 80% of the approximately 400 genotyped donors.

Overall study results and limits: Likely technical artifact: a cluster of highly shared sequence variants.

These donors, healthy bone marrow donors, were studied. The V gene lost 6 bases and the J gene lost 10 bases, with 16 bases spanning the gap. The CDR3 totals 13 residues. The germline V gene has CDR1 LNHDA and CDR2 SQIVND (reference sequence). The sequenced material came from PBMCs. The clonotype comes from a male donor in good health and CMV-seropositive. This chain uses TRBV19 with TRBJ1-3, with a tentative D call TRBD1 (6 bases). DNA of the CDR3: TGTGCCAGTAGGGGGGCAGCCGAGTGGACCATATATTTT. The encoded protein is CASRGAAEWTIYF.